The 5 T cell receptor beta chains below were found in one sample sequenced in a study of early stage breast cancer tumors. Produced via immunoSEQ multiplex PCR; TCRdb's table is partial and in-frame only. Of about 48,000 clones listed, roughly 80% are singletons. Material: blood. Receptors were obtained from a person aged 45 to 60 with breast cancer.

V gene TRBV5-1 combines with J gene TRBJ1-2; possibly TRBD1 for D (6 bases). The CDR3 is made up of 13 amino acids. Germline lookup yields CDR1 SGHRS and CDR2 YFSETQ. Trimming took off 0 bases at V and 8 bases at J, with 11 bases between the two ends. CDR3 coding DNA: TGCGCCAGCAGCTTGGACAGGGATCGCGGCTACACCTTC. Its protein is CASSLDRDRGYTF.

This sequence joins TRBV6-1 and TRBJ1-6; D uncertain. Germline V gene lookup returns CDR1 MNHNS and CDR2 SASEGT. V lost 2 bases and J 5 bases, leaving 13 bases between the germline ends. The CDR3 is 16 residues long. In nucleotides, the CDR3 is TGTGCCAGCAGTGAATATGGGGTTGAAGATAATTCACCCCTCCACTTT. Encoded protein: CASSEYGVEDNSPLHF.

CDR3 sequence reads: CATSRRGDTEAFF. As DNA, the CDR3 is TGTGCCACCAGCAGAAGGGGGGACACTGAAGCTTTCTTT. This chain joins TRBV15 and TRBJ1-1; the D gene is possibly TRBD1 (6 bases). Trimming shortened V by 2 bases and J by 3 bases, and 7 bases separated the two germline ends. The CDR3 sequence is 13 residues long. Germline CDR1 is LNHNV and CDR2 is YYDKDF (reference sequence).

The chain recombines TRBV27 with TRBJ2-5, with D perhaps matching TRBD2 (6 bases). Trimming removed 3 bases from V and 2 bases from J, with 13 bases in between. The CDR3 sequence is 15 residues long. Germline lookup yields CDR1 MNHEY and CDR2 SMNVEV (reference sequence). The CDR3 is CASSFLSGRQETQYF. The CDR3 nucleotides are TGTGCCAGCAGTTTTTTGAGCGGGCGGCAAGAGACCCAGTACTTC.

The chain has TRBV14 and TRBJ1-1; D may be TRBD1 (6 bases). The CDR3 covers 13 residues. Deletions cut 2 bases from V and 4 bases from J, with 8 bases between. Germline CDR1 and CDR2: SGHDN and FVKESK. The CDR3 DNA reads as TGTGCCAGCAGCCAACAGGGGCTCACTGAAGCTTTCTTT. Protein product: CASSQQGLTEAFF.